This TCR beta chain was captured in a study of blood T cells in healthy people across ages. General observations from the study: Higher diversity, along with more naive CD4+ cells, distinguished long-lived donors from aged donors.

This clonotype has a handful of counts. Its antigen is still unknown. Trimming cost V 0 bases and J 3 bases, with 12 bases left between them. CDR1 is MNHEY and CDR2 is SMNVEV in the germline V gene (reference sequence). This CDR3 comprises 16 residues. Every donor contributed roughly 10 milliliters of peripheral blood by blood draw. PCR was performed a second time for about 7 to 12 cycles using a sample-barcoded 5' primer and a J-beta primer mix. No fewer than 2.5 million CDR3-containing paired-end reads came from each sample. Each CDR3 protein gets one entry after TCRdb re-called the 5' RACE reads with MiXCR. The sample has 980,000 or so distinct CDR3 sequences, 48% seen once.

The sequence derives from a man younger than 45 in good health. The chain joins TRBV27 to TRBJ1-5; D gene ambiguous. The material sequenced was blood. CDR3 residues: CASSLSGTALNQPQHF. CDR3 nucleotides: TGTGCCAGCAGTTTATCGGGAACAGCTCTCAATCAGCCCCAGCATTTT.